A selection of T cell receptor beta chains follows, all from one sample in a study of T cells in localized non-small cell lung cancer. The method was immunoSEQ multiplex PCR; TCRdb's version includes in-frame clones alone and lacks a portion of them. The sample contains roughly 50,000 clones, about four fifths of which appear only once. Source: peripheral blood, taken before any cancer treatment. These receptors came from a female donor over 55 with stage II squamous cell lung carcinoma. Both conserved end residues are part of each CDR3. D genes are given only for firm matches. Some rows mark clone size as missing; the rest say once, few, many or name a class of expanded clone.

V gene	J gene	clone size	D gene	CDR3 DNA	CDR3 protein
TRBV6-6	TRBJ1-4	-	-	TGTGCCAGCAGTTACTCGGCTAGGACTAATGAAAAACTGTTTTTT	CASSYSARTNEKLFF
TRBV5-4	TRBJ2-5	-	TRBD2	TGTGCCAGTAGCGGGGGGAGGGAGACCCAGTACTTC	CASSGGRETQYF
TRBV21-1	TRBJ1-5	-	-	TGTGCCAGCTTCCACAGGGATCAGCCCCAGCATTTT	CASFHRDQPQHF
TRBV28	TRBJ2-2	-	TRBD1	TGTGCCAGCAGTTTACTCGACAGGGACAAGATCACCGGGGAGCTGTTTTTT	CASSLLDRDKITGELFF
TRBV5-4	TRBJ1-4	-	TRBD1	TGTGCCAGCAGCTTGGTTGACAGGGGGCGGGAAAAACTGTTTTTT	CASSLVDRGREKLFF
TRBV25-1	TRBJ2-1	-	-	TGTGCCAGCAGTGTCCGGGACTTTTACAATGAGCAGTTCTTC	CASSVRDFYNEQFF
TRBV19	TRBJ1-1	-	TRBD1	TGTGCCAGTAGTATAAGGAGGGGGCCCCTCATGAACACTGAAGCTTTCTTT	CASSIRRGPLMNTEAFF
TRBV5-4	TRBJ2-1	-	-	TGTGCCAGCAGCTTCCCAGGGGGGGCCTACAATGAGCAGTTCTTC	CASSFPGGAYNEQFF
TRBV30	TRBJ1-1	-	-	TGTGCCTGCCGAACGGGGGGCGCGGTCACTGAAGCTTTCTTT	CACRTGGAVTEAFF
TRBV18	TRBJ2-6	once	TRBD1	TGTGCCAGCTCACCACAGGGGACAGGGTCCTCTGGGGCCAACGTCCTGACTTTC	CASSPQGTGSSGANVLTF
TRBV5-1	TRBJ2-7	-	-	TGCGCCAGCAGCTTGGGGCAGTCTAGCGAGCAGTACTTC	CASSLGQSSEQYF
TRBV18	TRBJ1-1	-	TRBD1	TGTGCCAGCTCATTGGACAGGGGGCAGGGGACTGAAGCTTTCTTT	CASSLDRGQGTEAFF
TRBV5-6	TRBJ1-1	medium-sized	-	TGTGCCAGCAGCTTGGATGCAGGGTCGAACACTGAAGCTTTCTTT	CASSLDAGSNTEAFF
TRBV7-8	TRBJ1-1	-	-	TGTGCCAGCAGCCCCCCGGGACGAGGGAACACTGAAGCTTTCTTT	CASSPPGRGNTEAFF
TRBV6-6	TRBJ2-3	-	-	TGTGCCAGCAGCCCCGAAGCGGTGAGCACAGATACGCAGTATTTT	CASSPEAVSTDTQYF
TRBV5-1	TRBJ2-2	once	TRBD2	TGCGCCAGCAGCAACCCGGGACTAGCGGGGCCAAACACCGGGGAGCTGTTTTTT	CASSNPGLAGPNTGELFF
TRBV2	TRBJ1-6	few	TRBD1	TGTGCCAGCAGAGGGACAGGGAATTCACCCCTCCACTTT	CASRGTGNSPLHF
TRBV5-1	TRBJ2-2	-	-	TGCGCCAGCAGCAAAGGATCGAACACCGGGGAGCTGTTTTTT	CASSKGSNTGELFF
TRBV7-2	TRBJ1-1	-	-	TGTGCCAGCAGCTTATGGGCAGCTTTCTTT	CASSLWAAFF
TRBV6-4	TRBJ2-1	-	-	TGTGCCAGCAGTGAGGGGGAAGGGTCCTACAATGAGCAGTTCTTC	CASSEGEGSYNEQFF
TRBV10-3	TRBJ2-7	-	TRBD1	TGTGCCGTTAAAGGGACAGGGGGTAACTCCGAGCAGTACTTC	CAVKGTGGNSEQYF
TRBV4-1	TRBJ1-1	-	TRBD1	TGCGCCAGCAGCCAAGATAGGCCAGGACAGGCTTCTGAAGCTTTCTTT	CASSQDRPGQASEAFF
TRBV5-4	TRBJ1-1	-	TRBD1	TGTGCCAGCAGGGACAGGGGCTATGGAGAAGCTTTCTTT	CASRDRGYGEAFF
TRBV5-4	TRBJ2-3	-	TRBD2	TGTGCCAGCAGCTTGCCCAGCGGGAGAACAGATACGCAGTATTTT	CASSLPSGRTDTQYF
TRBV6-5	TRBJ1-2	-	TRBD1	TGTGCCAGCAGTTCGGACAGGGGGCGGAAAGGGTATGGCTACACCTTC	CASSSDRGRKGYGYTF
TRBV6-5	TRBJ2-7	once	TRBD2	TGTGCCAGCAGTTACTCGACTAGCGGGTACGAGCAGTACTTC	CASSYSTSGYEQYF
TRBV7-2	TRBJ2-3	-	-	TGTGCCAGCAGCCTGGGGGGGGCCGGAGCAGATACGCAGTATTTT	CASSLGGAGADTQYF
TRBV7-2	TRBJ1-1	-	-	TGTGCCAGCAGCTTAGCATCGGGTCTGAACACTGAAGCTTTCTTT	CASSLASGLNTEAFF